This T cell receptor (beta chain) was found in a study of shared clonotypes between healthy human individuals. About the research overall: Every donor yielded three CD4 naive, three CD4 memory, two CD8 naive and one CD8 memory plate. Study results and caveats: As a rule, naive subsets had a larger estimated richness than memory subsets.

The deep-level immunoSEQ assay was used. Sequencing used immunoSEQ multiplex PCR; TCRdb keeps in-frame clones, though not all of them. Altogether over a million clones are present, less than 99% being singletons, with the ten largest covering around 0.33%. From germline, CDR1 is LGHNA and CDR2 YSLEER. V lost 3 bases and J 4 bases, leaving 13 bases between the germline ends. This CDR3 has 15 residues. Notes on this clone: Antigen specificity is unknown.

J is TRBJ1-5 and V is TRBV4-3; D is ambiguous. Specimen: naive CD4+ T cells sorted from blood. Indicated subset: CD45RA+ positively selected. This clonotype was sampled from a man aged 25-45 years in good health. The CDR3 DNA reads TGCGCCAGCAGCCAGACTCCGGGTCCTAATCAGCCCCAGCATTTT. This encodes CASSQTPGPNQPQHF.